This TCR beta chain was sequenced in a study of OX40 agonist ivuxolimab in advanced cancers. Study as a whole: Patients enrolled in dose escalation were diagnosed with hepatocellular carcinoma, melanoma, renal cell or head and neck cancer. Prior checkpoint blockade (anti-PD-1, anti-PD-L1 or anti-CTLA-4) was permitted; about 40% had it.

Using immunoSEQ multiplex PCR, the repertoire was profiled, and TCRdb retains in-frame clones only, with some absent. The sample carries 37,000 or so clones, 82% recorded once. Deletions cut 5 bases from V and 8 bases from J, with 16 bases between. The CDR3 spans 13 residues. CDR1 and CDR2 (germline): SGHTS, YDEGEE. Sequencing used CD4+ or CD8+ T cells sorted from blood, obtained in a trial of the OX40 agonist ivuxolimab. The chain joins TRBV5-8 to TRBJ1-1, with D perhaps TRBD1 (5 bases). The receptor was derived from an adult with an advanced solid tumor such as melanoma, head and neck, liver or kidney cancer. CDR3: CASRREGSGEAFF. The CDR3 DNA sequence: TGTGCCAGCAGAAGAGAGGGGTCAGGCGAAGCTTTCTTT.